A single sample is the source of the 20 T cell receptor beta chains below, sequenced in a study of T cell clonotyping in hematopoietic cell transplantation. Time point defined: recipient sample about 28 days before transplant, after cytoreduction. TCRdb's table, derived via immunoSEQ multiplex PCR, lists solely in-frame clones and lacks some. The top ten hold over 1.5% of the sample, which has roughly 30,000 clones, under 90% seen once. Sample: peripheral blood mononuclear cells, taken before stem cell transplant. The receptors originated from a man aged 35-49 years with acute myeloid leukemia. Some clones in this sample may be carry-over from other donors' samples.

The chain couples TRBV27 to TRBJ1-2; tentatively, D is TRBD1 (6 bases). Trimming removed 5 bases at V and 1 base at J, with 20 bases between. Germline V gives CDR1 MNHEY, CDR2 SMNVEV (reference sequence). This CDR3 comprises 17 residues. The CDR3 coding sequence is TGTGCCAGCAGTCAAGCCACAGGGTTCGGCTATAACTATGGCTACACCTTC. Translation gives CASSQATGFGYNYGYTF.

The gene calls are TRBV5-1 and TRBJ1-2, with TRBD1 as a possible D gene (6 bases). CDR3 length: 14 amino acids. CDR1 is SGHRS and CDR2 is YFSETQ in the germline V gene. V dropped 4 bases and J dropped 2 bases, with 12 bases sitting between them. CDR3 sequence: CASSPQGLNYGYTF. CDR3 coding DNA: TGCGCCAGCAGCCCTCAGGGGTTGAACTATGGCTACACCTTC. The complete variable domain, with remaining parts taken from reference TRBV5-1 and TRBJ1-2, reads KAGVTQTPRYLIKTRGQQVTLSCSPISGHRSVSWYQQTPGQGLQFLFEYFSETQRNKGNFPGRFSGRQFSNSRSEMNVSTLELGDSALYLCASSPQGLNYGYTFGSGTRLTVV.

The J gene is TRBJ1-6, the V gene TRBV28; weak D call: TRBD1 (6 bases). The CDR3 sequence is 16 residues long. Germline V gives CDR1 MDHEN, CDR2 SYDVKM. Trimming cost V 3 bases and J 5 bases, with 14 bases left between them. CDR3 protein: CASSLLTGADNSPLHF. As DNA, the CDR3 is TGTGCCAGCAGTTTGCTGACAGGAGCTGATAATTCACCCCTCCACTTT.

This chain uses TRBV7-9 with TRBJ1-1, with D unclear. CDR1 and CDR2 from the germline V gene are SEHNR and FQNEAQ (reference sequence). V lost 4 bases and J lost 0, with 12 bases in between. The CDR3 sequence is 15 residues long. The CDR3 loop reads CASSSKTDMNTEAFF. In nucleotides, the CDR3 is TGTGCCAGCAGCTCGAAGACGGATATGAACACTGAAGCTTTCTTT.

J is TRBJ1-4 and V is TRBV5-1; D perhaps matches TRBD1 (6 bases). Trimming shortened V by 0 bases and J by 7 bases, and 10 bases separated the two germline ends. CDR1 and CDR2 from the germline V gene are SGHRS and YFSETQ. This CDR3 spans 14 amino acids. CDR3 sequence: CASSLAQGGEKLFF. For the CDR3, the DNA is TGCGCCAGCAGCTTGGCACAGGGAGGTGAAAAACTGTTTTTT.

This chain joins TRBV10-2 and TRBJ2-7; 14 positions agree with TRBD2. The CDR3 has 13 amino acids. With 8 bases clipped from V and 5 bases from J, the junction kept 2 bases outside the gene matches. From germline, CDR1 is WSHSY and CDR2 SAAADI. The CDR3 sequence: CASGGLAGDEQYF. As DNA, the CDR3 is TGCGCCAGCGGGGGACTAGCGGGAGACGAGCAGTACTTC.

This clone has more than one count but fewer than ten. CDR3 sequence: CASRSLGPYYGYTF. The CDR3 DNA follows: TGTGCCAGCAGGTCGCTGGGGCCCTACTATGGCTACACCTTC. The chain links TRBV25-1 to TRBJ1-2; tentatively, D is TRBD1 (5 bases). Trimming stripped 6 bases from V and 3 bases from J, with 14 bases between. Germline CDR1 is MGHDK and CDR2 is SYGVNS. There are 14 residues in the CDR3.

The CDR3 here is CASSEGDFTEAFF. CDR3 coding DNA: TGTGCCAGCAGCGAGGGGGACTTCACTGAAGCTTTCTTT. The chain combines TRBV6-4 with TRBJ1-1; tentative D call: TRBD1 (6 bases). Germline assignment: CDR1 MRHNA and CDR2 SNTAGT. Between the trimmed V and J ends, which lost 6 bases and 4 bases, there was a span of 12 bases. The CDR3 covers 13 residues.

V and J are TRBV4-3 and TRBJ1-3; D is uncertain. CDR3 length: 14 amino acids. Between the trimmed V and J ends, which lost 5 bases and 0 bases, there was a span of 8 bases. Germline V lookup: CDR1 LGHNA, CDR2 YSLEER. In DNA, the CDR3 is TGCGCCAGCAGCAGCGGGAGCTCTGGAAACACCATATATTTT. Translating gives CASSSGSSGNTIYF.

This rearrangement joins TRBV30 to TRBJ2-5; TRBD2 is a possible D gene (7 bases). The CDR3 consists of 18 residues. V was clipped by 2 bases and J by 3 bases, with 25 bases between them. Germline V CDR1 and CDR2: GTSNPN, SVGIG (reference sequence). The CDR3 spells CAWSLGLWGGGREETQYF. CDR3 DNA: TGTGCCTGGAGTTTGGGACTTTGGGGGGGCGGGCGAGAAGAGACCCAGTACTTC.

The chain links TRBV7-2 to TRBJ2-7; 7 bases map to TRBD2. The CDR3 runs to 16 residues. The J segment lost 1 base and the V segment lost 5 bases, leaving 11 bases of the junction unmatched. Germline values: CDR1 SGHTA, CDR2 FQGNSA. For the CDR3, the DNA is TGTGCCAGCAGCCCCCGCGGGGGAGACCTTTCCTACGAGCAGTACTTC. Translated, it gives CASSPRGGDLSYEQYF.

CDR3 amino acids: CASRATQSQPQHF. CDR3 DNA sequence: TGTGCCAGCAGAGCCACACAATCTCAGCCCCAGCATTTT. The J gene is TRBJ1-5, the V gene TRBV6-5, with no clear D. Per germline, CDR1 MNHEY and CDR2 SVGAGI. Trimming shortened V by 6 bases and J by 6 bases, and 12 bases separated the two germline ends. The CDR3 loop spans 13 amino acids.

The CDR3 reads CASSLKGFYSNQPQHF. The CDR3 DNA sequence: TGTGCCAGCAGTTTAAAAGGATTCTATAGCAATCAGCCCCAGCATTTT. V is TRBV28 and J is TRBJ1-5; D ambiguous. Germline CDR1 and CDR2: MDHEN and SYDVKM. The CDR3 spans 16 residues. V was pared by 2 bases and J by 0 bases, with 11 bases between.

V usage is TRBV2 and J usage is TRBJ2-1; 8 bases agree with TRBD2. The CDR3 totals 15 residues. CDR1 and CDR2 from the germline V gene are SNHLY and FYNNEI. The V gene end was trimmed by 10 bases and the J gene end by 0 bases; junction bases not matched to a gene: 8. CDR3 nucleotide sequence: TGTGCCATCGCGGGGGGCGCCGTCTCCTACAATGAGCAGTTCTTC. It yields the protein CAIAGGAVSYNEQFF.

Here the CDR3 reads CASSLGYAAFF. For the CDR3, the DNA is TGTGCCAGCAGTTTAGGGTACGCAGCTTTCTTT. The chain joins TRBV28 to TRBJ1-1; the D is unclear. Germline assignment: CDR1 MDHEN and CDR2 SYDVKM. Trimming left V 2 bases short and J 10 bases short, with 8 bases between. This CDR3 is built from 11 residues.

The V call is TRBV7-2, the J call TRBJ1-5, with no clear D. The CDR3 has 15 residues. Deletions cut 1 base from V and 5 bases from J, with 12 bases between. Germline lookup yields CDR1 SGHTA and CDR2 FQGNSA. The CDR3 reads CASSLVWEGDQPQHF. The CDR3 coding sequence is TGTGCCAGCAGCTTAGTGTGGGAGGGAGATCAGCCCCAGCATTTT.

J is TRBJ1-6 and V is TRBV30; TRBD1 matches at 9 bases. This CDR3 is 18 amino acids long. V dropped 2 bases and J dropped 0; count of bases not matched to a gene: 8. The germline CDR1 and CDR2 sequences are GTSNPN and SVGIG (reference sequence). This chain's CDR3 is CAWSPDRGFSSYNSPLHF. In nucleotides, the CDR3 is TGTGCCTGGAGTCCGGACAGGGGTTTCAGCTCCTATAATTCACCCCTCCACTTT.

The DNA of the CDR3 is TGTGCCAGCAGTGAGACGGTTTATGGCTACACCTTC. Translating it yields CASSETVYGYTF. The chain couples TRBV2 to TRBJ1-2; D uncertain. Germline V gene lookup returns CDR1 SNHLY and CDR2 FYNNEI. This CDR3 spans 12 amino acids. Between the trimmed V and J ends, which lost 3 bases and 5 bases, there was a span of 7 bases. Variable domain in full (rest from reference TRBV2 and TRBJ1-2): EPEVTQTPSHQVTQMGQEVILRCVPISNHLYFYWYRQILGQKVEFLVSFYNNEISEKSEIFDDQFSVERPDGSNFTLKIRSTKLEDSAMYFCASSETVYGYTFGSGTRLTVV.

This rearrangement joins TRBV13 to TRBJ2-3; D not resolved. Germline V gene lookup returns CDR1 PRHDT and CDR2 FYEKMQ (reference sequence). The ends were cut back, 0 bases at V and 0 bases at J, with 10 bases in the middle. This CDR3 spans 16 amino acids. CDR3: CASSLGSGASTDTQYF. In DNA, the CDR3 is TGTGCCAGCAGCTTAGGTTCGGGCGCAAGCACAGATACGCAGTATTTT.

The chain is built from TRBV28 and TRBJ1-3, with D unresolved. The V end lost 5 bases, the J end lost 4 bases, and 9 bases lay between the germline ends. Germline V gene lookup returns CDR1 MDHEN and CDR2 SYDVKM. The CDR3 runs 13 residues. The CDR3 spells CASSGPTGNTIYF. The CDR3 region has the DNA TGTGCCAGCAGTGGCCCGACAGGAAACACCATATATTTT.